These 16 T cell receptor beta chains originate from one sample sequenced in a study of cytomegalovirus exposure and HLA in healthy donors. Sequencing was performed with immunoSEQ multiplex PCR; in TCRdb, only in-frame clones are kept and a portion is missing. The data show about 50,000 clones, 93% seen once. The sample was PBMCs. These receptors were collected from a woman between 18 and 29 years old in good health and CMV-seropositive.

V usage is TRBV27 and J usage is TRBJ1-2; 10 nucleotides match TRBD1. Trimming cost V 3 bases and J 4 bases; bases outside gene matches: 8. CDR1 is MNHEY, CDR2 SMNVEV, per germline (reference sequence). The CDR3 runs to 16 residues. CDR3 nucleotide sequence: TGTGCCAGCAGTTTGGCGGGACAGGGGAGTTTCTATGGCTACACCTTC. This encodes CASSLAGQGSFYGYTF.

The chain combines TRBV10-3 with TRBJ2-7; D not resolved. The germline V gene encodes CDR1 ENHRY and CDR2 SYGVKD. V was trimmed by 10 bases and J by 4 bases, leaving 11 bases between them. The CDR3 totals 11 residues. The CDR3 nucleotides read TGTGCCACCCAAACGAGTTACGAGCAGTACTTC. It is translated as CATQTSYEQYF.

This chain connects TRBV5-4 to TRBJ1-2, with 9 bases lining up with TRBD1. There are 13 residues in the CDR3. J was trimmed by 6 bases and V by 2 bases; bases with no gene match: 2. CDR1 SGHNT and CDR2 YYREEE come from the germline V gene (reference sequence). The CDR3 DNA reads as TGTGCCAGCAGCTTTACAGGGGGCGATGGCTACACCTTC. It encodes CASSFTGGDGYTF.

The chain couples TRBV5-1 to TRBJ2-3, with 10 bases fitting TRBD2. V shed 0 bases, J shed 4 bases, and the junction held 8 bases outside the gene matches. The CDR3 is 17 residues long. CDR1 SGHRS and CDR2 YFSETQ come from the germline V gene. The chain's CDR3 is CASSLVSGGLLSDTQYF. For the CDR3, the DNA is TGCGCCAGCAGCTTGGTTAGCGGGGGGTTATTATCAGATACGCAGTATTTT.

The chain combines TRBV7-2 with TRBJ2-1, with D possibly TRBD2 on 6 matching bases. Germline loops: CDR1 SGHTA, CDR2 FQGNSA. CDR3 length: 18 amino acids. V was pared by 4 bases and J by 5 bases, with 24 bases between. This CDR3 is CASSSRPLAAEADNEQFF. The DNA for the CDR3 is TGTGCCAGCAGCTCCCGCCCTTTAGCGGCGGAGGCGGACAATGAGCAGTTCTTC.

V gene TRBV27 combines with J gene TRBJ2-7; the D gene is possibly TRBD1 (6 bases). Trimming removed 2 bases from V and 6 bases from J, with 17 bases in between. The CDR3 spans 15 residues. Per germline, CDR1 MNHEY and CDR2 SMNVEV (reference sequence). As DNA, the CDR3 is TGTGCCAGCAGTTTACTCCCCCAGGGGCCAGGCGAGCAGTACTTC. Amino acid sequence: CASSLLPQGPGEQYF.

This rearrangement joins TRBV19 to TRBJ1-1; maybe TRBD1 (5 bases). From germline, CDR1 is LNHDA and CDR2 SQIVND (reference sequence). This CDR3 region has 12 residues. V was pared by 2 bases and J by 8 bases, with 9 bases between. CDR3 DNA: TGTGCCAGTAGTATATCGGGGGGAGAAGCTTTCTTT. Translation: CASSISGGEAFF.

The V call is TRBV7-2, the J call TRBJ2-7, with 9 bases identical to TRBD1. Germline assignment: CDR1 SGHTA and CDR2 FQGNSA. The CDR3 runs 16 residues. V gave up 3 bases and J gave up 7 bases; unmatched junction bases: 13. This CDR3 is CASSFSPVQGAGEQYF. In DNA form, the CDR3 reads TGTGCCAGCAGCTTCTCCCCTGTACAGGGGGCGGGGGAGCAGTACTTC.

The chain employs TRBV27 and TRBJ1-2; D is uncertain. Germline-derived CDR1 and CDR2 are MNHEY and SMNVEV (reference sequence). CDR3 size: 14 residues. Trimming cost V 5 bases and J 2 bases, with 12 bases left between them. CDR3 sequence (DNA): TGTGCCAGCAGTCTAGATTATAAGAACTATGGCTACACCTTC. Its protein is CASSLDYKNYGYTF.

CDR3 protein: CASSLIDWSSYNSPLHF. DNA of the CDR3: TGTGCCAGCAGTCTAATAGACTGGAGCTCCTATAATTCACCCCTCCACTTT. V gene TRBV2 combines with J gene TRBJ1-6, with D unresolved. Deletions cut 5 bases from V and 0 bases from J, with 14 bases between. CDR1 SNHLY and CDR2 FYNNEI come from the germline V gene. CDR3 size: 17 residues.

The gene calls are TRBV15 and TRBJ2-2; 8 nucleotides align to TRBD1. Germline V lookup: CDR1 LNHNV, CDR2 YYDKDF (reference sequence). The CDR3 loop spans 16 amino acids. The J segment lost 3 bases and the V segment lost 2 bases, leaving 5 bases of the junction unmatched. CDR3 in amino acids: CATSRSGQGDTGELFF. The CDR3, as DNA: TGTGCCACCAGCAGATCCGGACAGGGAGACACCGGGGAGCTGTTTTTT.

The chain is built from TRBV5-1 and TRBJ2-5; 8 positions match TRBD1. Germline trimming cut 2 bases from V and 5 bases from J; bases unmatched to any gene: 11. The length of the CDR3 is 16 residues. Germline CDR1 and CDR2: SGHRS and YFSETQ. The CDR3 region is CASSFLTRTGLETQYF. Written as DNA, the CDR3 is TGCGCCAGCAGCTTTCTGACAAGGACAGGGCTGGAGACCCAGTACTTC.

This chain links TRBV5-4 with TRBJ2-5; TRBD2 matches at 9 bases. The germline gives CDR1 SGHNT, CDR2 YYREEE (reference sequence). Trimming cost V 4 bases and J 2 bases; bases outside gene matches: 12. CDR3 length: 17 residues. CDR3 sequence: CASSPGGLAGGQETQYF. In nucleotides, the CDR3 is TGTGCCAGCAGCCCGGGAGGGCTGGCGGGGGGGCAAGAGACCCAGTACTTC.

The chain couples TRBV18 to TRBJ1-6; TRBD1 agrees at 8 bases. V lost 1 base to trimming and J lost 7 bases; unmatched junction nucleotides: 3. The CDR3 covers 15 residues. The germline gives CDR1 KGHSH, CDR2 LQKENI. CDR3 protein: CASSPRTGPNSPLHF. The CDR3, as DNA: TGTGCCAGCTCACCACGGACAGGGCCGAATTCACCCCTCCACTTT.

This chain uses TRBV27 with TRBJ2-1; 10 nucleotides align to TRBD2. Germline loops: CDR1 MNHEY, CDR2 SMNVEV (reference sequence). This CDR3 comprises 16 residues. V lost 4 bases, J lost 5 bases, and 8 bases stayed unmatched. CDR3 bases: TGTGCCAGCAGTTCCTCGAGGCTAGCGGGGGACAATGAGCAGTTCTTC. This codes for CASSSSRLAGDNEQFF.

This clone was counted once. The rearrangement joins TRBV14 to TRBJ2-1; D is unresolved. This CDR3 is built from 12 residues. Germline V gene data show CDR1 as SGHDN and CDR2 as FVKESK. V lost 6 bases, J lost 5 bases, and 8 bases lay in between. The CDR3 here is CASRHNNNEQFF. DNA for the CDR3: TGTGCCAGCAGACACAACAACAATGAGCAGTTCTTC. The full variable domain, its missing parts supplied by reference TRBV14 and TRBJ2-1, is EAGVTQFPSHSVIEKGQTVTLRCDPISGHDNLYWYRRVMGKEIKFLLHFVKESKQDESGMPNNRFLAERTGGTYSTLKVQPAELEDSGVYFCASRHNNNEQFFGPGTRLTVL.